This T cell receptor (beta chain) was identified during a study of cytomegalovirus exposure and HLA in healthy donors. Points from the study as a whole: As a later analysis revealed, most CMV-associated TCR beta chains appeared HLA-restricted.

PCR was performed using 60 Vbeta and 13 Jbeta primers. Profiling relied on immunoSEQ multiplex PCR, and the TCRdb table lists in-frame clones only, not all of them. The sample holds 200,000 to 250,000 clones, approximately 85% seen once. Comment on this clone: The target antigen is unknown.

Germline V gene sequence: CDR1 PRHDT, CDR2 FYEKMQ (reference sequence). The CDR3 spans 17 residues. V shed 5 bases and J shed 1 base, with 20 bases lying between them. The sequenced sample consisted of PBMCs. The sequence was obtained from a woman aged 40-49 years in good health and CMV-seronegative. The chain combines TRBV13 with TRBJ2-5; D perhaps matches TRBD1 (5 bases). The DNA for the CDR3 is TGTGCCAGCAGCCCTTCGAGCAGGGCAATGTCCCAAGAGACCCAGTACTTC. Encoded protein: CASSPSSRAMSQETQYF.